The present T cell receptor beta chain was sequenced within a study of beta chain features in type 1 diabetes. Expressed TCRB transcripts were sequenced because the entire RNA isolate underwent reverse transcription. The assay was immunoSEQ multiplex PCR, and TCRdb's table has in-frame clones only and misses some. The sample records roughly 330,000 clones, about 13% being singletons. The study's findings and limits: When Type 1 diabetes patients were examined, their TCRB CDR3s proved moderately but significantly shorter in all four CD4+ subsets.

Notes on this clone: Its antigen is as yet unknown.

The CDR3 is 13 amino acids. Germline V lookup: CDR1 MNHNY, CDR2 SVGAGI (reference sequence). The V and J ends lost 2 bases and 1 base respectively, with 6 bases between them. The chain uses TRBV6-6 and TRBJ2-7, with a tentative D call TRBD1 (6 bases). The sequenced sample was naive CD4+ T cells from blood. The sequence derives from a woman between 18 and 29 years old with type 1 diabetes. This chain's CDR3 is CASSYRGSYEQYF. CDR3 coding DNA: TGTGCCAGCAGTTACAGGGGGTCCTACGAGCAGTACTTC.